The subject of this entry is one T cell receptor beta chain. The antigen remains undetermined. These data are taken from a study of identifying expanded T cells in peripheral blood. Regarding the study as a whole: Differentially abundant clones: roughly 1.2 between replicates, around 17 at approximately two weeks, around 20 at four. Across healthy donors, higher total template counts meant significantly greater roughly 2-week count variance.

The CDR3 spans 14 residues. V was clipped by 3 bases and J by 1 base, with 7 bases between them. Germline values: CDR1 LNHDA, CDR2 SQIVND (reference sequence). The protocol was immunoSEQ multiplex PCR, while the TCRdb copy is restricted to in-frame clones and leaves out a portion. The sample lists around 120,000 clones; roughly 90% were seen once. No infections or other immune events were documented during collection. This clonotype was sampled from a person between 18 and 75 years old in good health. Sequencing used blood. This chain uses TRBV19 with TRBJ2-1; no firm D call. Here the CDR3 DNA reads TGTGCCAGTAGTATTGTCAGTTCCTACAATGAGCAGTTCTTC. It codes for CASSIVSSYNEQFF.